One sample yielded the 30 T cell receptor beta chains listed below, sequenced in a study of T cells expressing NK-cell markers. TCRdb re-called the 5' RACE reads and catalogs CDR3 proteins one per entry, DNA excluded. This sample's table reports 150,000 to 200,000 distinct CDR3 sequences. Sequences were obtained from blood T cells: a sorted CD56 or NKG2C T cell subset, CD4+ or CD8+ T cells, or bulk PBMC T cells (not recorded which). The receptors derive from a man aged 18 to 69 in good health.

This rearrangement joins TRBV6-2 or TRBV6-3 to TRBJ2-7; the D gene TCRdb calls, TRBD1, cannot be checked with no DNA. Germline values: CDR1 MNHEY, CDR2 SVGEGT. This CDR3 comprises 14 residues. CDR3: CASSRGPTGYEQYF.

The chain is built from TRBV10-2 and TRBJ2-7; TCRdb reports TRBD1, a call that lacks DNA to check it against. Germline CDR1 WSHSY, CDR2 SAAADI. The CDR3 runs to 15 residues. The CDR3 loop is CASSESLGQAYEQYF.

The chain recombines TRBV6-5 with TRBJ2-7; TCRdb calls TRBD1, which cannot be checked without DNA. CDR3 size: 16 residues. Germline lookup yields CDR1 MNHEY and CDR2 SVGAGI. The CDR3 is CASSYSPGTAPYEQYF.

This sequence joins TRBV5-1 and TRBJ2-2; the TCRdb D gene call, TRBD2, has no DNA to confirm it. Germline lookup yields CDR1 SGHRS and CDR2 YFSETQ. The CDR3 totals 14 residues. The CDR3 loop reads CASSGAAGTGELFF.

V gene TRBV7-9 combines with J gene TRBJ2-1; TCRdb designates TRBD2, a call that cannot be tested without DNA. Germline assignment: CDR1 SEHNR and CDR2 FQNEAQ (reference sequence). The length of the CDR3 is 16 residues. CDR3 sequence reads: CASSLRFGGAYNEQFF.

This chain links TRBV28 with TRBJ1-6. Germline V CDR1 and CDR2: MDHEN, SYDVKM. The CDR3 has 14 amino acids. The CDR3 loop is CASSLAPSNSPLHF.

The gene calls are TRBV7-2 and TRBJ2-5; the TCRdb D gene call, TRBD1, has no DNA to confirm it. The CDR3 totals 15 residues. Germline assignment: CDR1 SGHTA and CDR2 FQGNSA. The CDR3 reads CASSFFAGAGETQYF.

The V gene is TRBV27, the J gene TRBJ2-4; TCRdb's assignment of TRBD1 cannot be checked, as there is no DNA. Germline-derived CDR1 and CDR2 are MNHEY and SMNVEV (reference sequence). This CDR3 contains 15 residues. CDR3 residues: CASSTTTGQKNIQYF.

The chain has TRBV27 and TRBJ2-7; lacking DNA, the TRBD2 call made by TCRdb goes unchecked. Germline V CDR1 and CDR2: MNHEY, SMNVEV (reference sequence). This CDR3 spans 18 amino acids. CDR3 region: CASSLSHWVGGVSYEQYF.

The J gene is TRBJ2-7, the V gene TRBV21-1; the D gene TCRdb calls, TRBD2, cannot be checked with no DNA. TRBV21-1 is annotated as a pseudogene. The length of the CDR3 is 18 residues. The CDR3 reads CASSKHTEGHHYPLEQYF.

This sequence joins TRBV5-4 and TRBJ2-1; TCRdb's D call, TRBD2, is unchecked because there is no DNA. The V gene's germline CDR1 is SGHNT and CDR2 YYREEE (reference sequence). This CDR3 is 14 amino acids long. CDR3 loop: CASSRGGLGNEQFF.

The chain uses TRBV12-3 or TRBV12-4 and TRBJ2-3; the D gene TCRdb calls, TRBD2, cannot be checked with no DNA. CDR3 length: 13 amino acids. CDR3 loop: CASHSGGGDTQYF.

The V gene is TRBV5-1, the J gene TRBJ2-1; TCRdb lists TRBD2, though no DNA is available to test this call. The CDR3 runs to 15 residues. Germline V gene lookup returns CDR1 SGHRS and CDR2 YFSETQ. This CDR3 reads CASSLGLAGGDEQFF.

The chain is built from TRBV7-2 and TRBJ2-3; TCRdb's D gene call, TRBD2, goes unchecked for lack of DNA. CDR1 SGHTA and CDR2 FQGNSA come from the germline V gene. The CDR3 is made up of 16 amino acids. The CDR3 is CASSPLWSTSTDTQYF.

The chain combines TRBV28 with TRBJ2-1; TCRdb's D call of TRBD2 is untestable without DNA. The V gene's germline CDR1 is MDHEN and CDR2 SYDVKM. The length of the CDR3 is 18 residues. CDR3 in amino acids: CASSFSGVAGGFYNEQFF.

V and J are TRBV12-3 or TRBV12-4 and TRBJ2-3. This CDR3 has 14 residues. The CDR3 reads CASSLESGMDTQYF.

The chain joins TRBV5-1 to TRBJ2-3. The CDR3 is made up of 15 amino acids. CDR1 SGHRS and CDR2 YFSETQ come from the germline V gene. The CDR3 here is CASSFIGGNTDTQYF.

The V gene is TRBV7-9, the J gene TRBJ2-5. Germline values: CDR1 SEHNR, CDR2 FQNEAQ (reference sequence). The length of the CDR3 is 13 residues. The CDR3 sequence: CASSLPRGETQYF.

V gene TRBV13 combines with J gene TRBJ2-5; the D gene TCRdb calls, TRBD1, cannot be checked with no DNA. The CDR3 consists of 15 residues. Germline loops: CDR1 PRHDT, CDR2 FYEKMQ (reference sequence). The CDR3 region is CASTPRGEFQETQYF. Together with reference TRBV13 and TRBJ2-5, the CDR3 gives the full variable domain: AAGVIQSPRHLIKEKRETATLKCYPIPRHDTVYWYQQGPGQDPQFLISFYEKMQSDKGSIPDRFSAQQFSDYHSELNMSSLELGDSALYFCASTPRGEFQETQYFGPGTRLLVL.

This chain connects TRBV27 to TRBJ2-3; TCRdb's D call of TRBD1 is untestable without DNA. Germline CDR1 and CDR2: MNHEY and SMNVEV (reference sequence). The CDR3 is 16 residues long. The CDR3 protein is CASSFDRGHSTDTQYF.

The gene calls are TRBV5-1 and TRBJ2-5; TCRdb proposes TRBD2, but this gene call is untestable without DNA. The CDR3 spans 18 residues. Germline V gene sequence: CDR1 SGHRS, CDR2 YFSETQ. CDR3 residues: CASSPAPSGGAWKKTQYF.

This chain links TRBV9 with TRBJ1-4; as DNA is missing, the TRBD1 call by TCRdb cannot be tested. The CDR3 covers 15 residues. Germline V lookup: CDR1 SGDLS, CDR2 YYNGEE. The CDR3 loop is CASTNSGGTNEKLFF.

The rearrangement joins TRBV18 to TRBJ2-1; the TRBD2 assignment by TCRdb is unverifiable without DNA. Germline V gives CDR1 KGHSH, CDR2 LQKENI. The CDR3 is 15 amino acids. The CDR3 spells CASSEGWDSYNEQFF. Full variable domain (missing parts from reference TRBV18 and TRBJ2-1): NAGVMQNPRHLVRRRGQEARLRCSPMKGHSHVYWYRQLPEEGLKFMVYLQKENIIDESGMPKERFSAEFPKEGPSILRIQQVVRGDSAAYFCASSEGWDSYNEQFFGPGTRLTVL.

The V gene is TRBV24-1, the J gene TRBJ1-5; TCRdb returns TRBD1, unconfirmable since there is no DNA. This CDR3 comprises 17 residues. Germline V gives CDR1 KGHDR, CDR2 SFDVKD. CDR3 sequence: CATSGGALDYSNQPQHF.

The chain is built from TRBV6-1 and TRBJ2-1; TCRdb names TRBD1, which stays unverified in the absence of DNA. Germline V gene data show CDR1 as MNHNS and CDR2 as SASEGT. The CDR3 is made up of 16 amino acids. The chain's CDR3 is CASRTGTESSYNEQFF.

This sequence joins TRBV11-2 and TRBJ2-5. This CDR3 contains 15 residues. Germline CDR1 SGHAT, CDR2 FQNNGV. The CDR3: CASSSPKLTSETQYF.

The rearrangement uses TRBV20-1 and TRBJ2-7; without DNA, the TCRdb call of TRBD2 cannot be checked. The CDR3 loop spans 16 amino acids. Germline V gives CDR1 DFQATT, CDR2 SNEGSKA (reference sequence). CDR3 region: CSARGEGAGPSYEQYF.

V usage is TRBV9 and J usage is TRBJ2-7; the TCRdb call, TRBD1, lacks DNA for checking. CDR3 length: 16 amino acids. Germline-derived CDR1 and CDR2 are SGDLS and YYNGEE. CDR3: CASVGPWAGCSYEQYF.

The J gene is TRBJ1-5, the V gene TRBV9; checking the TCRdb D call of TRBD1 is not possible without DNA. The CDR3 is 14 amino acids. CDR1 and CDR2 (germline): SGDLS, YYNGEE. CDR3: CASSATGGVQPQHF.

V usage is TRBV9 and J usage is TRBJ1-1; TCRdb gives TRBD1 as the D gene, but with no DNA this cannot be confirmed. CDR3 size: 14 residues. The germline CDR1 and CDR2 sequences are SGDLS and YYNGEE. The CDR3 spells CASTEGGMNTEAFF.